One and the same sample provided the 3 T cell receptor beta chains below, sequenced in a study of memory CD4+ T cells and cytomegalovirus serostatus. TCRdb's copy holds only in-frame clones and misses some; the assay was immunoSEQ multiplex PCR. The table records about 75,000 clones, around four fifths of them present only once. Single viable CD3+CD4+CD8-CD45RO+ cells were sorted as the memory CD4+ T cells. The specimen was memory CD4+ T cells from blood. The receptors shown here come from an adult in good health and CMV-seropositive.

The rearrangement links TRBV7-9 to TRBJ1-1; D is ambiguous. CDR1 SEHNR and CDR2 FQNEAQ come from the germline V gene (reference sequence). V was pared by 3 bases and J by 1 base, with 9 bases between. The CDR3 loop spans 14 amino acids. In nucleotides, the CDR3 is TGTGCCAGCAGCTTTCCGACAAGGAACACTGAAGCTTTCTTT. Translation: CASSFPTRNTEAFF. The full variable domain, with the rest looked up from reference TRBV7-9 and TRBJ1-1, is DTGVSQNPRHKITKRGQNVTFRCDPISEHNRLYWYRQTLGQGPEFLTYFQNEAQLEKSRLLSDRFSAERPKGSFSTLEIQRTEQGDSAMYLCASSFPTRNTEAFFGQGTRLTVV.

V and J are TRBV2 and TRBJ2-2; 8 bases line up with TRBD2. V lost 7 bases to trimming and J lost 8 bases; unmatched junction nucleotides: 21. Looked up from germline, CDR1 is SNHLY and CDR2 is FYNNEI. The CDR3 has 18 amino acids. The CDR3 loop reads CASTKGRQAGEVKGELFF. CDR3 sequence (DNA): TGTGCCAGCACTAAGGGGAGGCAAGCGGGAGAGGTGAAGGGGGAGCTGTTTTTT.

This clone was counted once. The rearrangement links TRBV13 to TRBJ2-1, with a weak D call TRBD1 (6 bases). The CDR3 length is 13 residues. V shed 5 bases and J shed 4 bases, with 9 bases lying between them. Germline CDR1 and CDR2: PRHDT and FYEKMQ (reference sequence). CDR3 residues: CASSRDTYNEQFF. DNA for the CDR3: TGTGCCAGCAGCCGGGACACTTACAATGAGCAGTTCTTC.